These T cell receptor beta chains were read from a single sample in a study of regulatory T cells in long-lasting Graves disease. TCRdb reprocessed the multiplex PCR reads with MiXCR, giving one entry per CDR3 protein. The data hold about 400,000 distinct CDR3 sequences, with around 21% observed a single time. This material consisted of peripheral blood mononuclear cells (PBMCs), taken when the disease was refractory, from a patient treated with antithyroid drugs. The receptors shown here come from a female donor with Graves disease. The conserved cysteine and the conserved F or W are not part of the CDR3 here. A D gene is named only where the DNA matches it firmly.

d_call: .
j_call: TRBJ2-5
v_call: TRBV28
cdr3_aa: ASSFTTGTQY

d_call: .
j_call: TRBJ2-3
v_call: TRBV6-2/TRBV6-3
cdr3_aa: ASRRDSTDTQY

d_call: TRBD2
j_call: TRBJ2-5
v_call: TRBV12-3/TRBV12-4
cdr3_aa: ASRIGGGQETQY

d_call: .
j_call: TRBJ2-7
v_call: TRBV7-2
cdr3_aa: ASSWTTYEQY

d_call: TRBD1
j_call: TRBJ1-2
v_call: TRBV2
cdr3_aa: ASSAGRGYGIYGYT

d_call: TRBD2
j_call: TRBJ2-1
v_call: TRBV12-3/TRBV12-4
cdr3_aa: ASTSSGTSRSEQF

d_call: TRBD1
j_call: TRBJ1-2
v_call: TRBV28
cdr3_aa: ASSLRQGGFYGYT

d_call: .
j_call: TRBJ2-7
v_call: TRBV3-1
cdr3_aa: ASSQVGGYEQY

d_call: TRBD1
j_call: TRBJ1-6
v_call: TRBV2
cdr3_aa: ASRLGQGYSPLH

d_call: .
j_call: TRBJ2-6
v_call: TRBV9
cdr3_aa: ASSGFRAGANVLT

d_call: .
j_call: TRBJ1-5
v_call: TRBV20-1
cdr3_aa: SAVRGSNQPQH

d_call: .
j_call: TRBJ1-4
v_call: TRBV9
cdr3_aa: ASSVGTSTNEKLF

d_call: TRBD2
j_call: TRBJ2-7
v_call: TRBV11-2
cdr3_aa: ASIDGEGTSYEQY

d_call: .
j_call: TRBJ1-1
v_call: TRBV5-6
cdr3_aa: ASSLDLGGTSVRGEAF

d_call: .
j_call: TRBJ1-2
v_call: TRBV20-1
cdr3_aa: SARDPGKLGYGYT

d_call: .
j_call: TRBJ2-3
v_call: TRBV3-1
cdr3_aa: ASSPSGVLGTDTQY

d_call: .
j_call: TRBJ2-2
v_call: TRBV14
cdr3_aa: ASSQDLAGELF

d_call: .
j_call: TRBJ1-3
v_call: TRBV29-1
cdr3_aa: SVGAQGGTAGNTIY

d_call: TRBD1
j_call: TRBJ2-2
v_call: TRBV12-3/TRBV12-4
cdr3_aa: ASSLLTGGEVAGELF

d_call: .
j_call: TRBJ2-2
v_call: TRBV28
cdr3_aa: ASSPAGARAGELF

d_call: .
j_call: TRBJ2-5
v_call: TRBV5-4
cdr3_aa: ARSPGASYQETQY

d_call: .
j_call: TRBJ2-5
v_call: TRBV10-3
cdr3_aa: AISDSVLQETQY

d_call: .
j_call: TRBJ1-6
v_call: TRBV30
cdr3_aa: ACNQFQLGTMHNSPLH

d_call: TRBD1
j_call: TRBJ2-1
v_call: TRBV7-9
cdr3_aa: ASSPGQGYAYNEQF

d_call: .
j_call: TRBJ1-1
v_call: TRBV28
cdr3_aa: ASSLKNMNTEAF

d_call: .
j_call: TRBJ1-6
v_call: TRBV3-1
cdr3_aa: ASSQTRNSPLH

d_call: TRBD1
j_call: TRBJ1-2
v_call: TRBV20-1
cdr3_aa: SAHEPDRGPYGYT

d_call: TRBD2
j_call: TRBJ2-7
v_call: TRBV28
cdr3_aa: ASSLSMGLAGVSDEQY

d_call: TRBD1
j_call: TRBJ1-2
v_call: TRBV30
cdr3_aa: AWRGQGTDYT

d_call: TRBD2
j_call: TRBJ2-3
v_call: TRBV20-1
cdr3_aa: SARVLAGGSDTQY

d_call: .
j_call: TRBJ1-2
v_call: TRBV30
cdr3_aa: AWSVYRTYGYT

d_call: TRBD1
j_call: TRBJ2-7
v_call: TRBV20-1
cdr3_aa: SARDRQGIYEQY

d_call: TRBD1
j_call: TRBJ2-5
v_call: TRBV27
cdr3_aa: ASSPPGQSQETQY

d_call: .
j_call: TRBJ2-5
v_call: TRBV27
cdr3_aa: ASSISTGPQETQY

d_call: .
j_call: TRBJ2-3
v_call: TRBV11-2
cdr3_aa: ASSLGGLPLTDTQY

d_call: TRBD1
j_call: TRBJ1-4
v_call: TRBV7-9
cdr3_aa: ASSILQGAVEKLF

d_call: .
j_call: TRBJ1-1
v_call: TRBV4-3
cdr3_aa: ASSRGVGNTEAF

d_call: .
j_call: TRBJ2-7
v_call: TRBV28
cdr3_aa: ASIRADPYEQY

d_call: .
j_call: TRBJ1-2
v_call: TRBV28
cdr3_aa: ASTLDQRLSSLNYGYT

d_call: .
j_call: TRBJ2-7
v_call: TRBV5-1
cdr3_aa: ASSLSVSSEQY

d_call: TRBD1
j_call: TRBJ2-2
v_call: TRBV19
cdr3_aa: ASSPTGGASYRNTGELF

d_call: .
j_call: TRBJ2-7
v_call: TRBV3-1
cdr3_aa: ASSQSTYEQY

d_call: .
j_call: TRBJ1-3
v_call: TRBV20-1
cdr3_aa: SARGFSGNTIY

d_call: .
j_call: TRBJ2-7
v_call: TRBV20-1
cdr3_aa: SARVYLSHKPYEQY

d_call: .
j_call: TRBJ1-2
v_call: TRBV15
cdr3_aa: ATSLRGNPGYT

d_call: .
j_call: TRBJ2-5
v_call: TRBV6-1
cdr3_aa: ASEGTLGETQY

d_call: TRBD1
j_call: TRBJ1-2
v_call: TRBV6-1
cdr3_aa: ASSEPGQFYYGYT

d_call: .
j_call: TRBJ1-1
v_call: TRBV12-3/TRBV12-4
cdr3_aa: ASTSGLGNTEAF

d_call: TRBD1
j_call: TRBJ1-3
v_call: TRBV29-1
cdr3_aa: SVQGQGSGNTIY

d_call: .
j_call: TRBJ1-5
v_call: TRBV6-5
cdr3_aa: ASSYSPGTVNQPQH

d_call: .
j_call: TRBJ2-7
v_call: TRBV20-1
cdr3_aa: SARNPGRHEQY

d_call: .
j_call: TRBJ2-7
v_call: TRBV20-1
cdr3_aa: SASSPEKKQY

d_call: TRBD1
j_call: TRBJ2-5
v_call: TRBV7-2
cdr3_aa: ASSRRTGNVETQY

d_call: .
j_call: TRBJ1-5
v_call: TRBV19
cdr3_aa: ASTKASNSNQPQH

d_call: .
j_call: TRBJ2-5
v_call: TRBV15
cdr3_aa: ATSSSGQGLWTQY